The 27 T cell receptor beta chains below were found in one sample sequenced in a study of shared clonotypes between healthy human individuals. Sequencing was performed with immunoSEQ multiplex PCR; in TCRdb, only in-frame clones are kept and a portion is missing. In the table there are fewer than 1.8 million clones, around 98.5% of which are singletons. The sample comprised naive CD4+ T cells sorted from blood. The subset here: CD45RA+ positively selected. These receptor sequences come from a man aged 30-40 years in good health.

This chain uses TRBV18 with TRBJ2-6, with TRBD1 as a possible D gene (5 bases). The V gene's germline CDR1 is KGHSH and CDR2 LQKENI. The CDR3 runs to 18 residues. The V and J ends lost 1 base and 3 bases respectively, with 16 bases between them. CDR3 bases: TGTGCCAGCTCACCACTGACAGTAAATAACCGTGGGGCCAACGTCCTGACTTTC. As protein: CASSPLTVNNRGANVLTF. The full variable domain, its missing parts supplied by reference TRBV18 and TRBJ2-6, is NAGVMQNPRHLVRRRGQEARLRCSPMKGHSHVYWYRQLPEEGLKFMVYLQKENIIDESGMPKERFSAEFPKEGPSILRIQQVVRGDSAAYFCASSPLTVNNRGANVLTFGAGSRLTVL.

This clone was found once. CDR3: CASKGPGANYGYTF. In DNA form, the CDR3 reads TGTGCCAGCAAAGGGCCGGGGGCGAACTATGGCTACACCTTC. The chain links TRBV28 to TRBJ1-2; possibly TRBD1 for D (6 bases). CDR1 and CDR2 from the germline V gene are MDHEN and SYDVKM. This CDR3 is built from 14 residues. V shed 7 bases and J shed 2 bases, with 14 bases lying between them.

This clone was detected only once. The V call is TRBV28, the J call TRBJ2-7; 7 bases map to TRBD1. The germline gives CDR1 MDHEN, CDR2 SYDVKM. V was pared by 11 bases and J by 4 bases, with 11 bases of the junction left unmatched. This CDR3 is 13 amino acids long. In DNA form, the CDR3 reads TGTGCCGCCTCCAGGCAGGGGGTTTACGAGCAGTACTTC. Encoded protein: CAASRQGVYEQYF.

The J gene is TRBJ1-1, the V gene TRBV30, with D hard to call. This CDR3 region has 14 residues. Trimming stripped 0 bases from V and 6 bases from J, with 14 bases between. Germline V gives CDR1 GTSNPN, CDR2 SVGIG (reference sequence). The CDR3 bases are TGTGCCTGGAGTGTACGACGGGAACTGCCTGAAGCTTTCTTT. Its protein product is CAWSVRRELPEAFF.

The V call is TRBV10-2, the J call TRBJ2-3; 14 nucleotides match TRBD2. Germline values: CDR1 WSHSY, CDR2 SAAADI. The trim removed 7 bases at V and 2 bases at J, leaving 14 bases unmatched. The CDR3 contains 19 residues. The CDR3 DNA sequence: TGCGCCAGCACCCGAGGACTAGCGGGAGGACCCATAGACACAGATACGCAGTATTTT. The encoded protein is CASTRGLAGGPIDTDTQYF.

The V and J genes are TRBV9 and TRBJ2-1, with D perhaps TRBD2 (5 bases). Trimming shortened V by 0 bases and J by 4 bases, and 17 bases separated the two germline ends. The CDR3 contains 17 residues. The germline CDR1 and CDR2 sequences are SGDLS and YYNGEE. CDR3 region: CASSVEETGRGYNEQFF. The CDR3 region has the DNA TGTGCCAGCAGCGTAGAAGAAACGGGAAGAGGGTACAATGAGCAGTTCTTC.

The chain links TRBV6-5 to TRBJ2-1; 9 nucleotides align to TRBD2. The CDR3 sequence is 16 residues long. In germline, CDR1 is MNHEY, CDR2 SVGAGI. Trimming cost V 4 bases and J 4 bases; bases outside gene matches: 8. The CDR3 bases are TGTGCCAGCAGTTCCCATAGCGGGAGTGATTACAATGAGCAGTTCTTC. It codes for CASSSHSGSDYNEQFF.

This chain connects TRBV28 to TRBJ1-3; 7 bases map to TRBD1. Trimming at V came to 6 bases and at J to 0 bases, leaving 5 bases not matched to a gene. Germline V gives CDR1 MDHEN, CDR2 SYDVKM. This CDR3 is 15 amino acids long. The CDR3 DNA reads TGTGCCAGCAGGGAAGACAGGGACTCTGGAAACACCATATATTTT. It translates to CASREDRDSGNTIYF. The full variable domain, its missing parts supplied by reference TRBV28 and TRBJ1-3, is DVKVTQSSRYLVKRTGEKVFLECVQDMDHENMFWYRQDPGLGLRLIYFSYDVKMKEKGDIPEGYSVSREKKERFSLILESASTNQTSMYLCASREDRDSGNTIYFGEGSWLTVV.

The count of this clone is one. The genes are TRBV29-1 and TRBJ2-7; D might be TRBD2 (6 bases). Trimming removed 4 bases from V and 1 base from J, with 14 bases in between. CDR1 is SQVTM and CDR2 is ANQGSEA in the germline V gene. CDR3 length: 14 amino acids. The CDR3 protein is CSVVGGTKSYEQYF. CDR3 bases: TGCAGCGTTGTAGGCGGGACCAAATCCTACGAGCAGTACTTC.

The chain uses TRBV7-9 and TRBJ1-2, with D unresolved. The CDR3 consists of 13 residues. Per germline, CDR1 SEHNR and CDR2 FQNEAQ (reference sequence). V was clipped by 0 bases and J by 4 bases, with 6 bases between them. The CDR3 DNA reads TGTGCCAGCAGCTTAGCAGGGAGCTATGGCTACACCTTC. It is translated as CASSLAGSYGYTF.

CDR3 loop: CASSLTGVGGTEAFF. The DNA for the CDR3 is TGCGCCAGCAGCTTGACAGGGGTCGGGGGCACTGAAGCTTTCTTT. This chain links TRBV5-1 with TRBJ1-1; 7 nucleotides match TRBD1. CDR1 SGHRS and CDR2 YFSETQ come from the germline V gene. The CDR3 totals 15 residues. V lost 1 base and J lost 4; bases outside the gene matches: 7.

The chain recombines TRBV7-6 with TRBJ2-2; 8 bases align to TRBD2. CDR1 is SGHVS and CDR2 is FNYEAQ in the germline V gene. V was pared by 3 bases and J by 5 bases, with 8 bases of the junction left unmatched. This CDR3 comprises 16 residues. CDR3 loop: CASSFGGASGTGELFF. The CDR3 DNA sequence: TGTGCCAGCAGCTTCGGAGGGGCTAGCGGGACCGGGGAGCTGTTTTTT.

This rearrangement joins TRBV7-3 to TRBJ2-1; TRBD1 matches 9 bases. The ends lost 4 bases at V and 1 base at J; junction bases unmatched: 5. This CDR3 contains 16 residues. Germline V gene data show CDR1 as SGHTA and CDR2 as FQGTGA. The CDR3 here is CASSSRQGESYNEQFF. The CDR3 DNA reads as TGTGCCAGCAGCTCGCGACAGGGGGAGTCCTACAATGAGCAGTTCTTC.

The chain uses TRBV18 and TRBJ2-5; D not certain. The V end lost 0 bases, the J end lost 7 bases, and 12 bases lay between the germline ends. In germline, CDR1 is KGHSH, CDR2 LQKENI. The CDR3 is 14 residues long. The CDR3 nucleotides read TGTGCCAGCTCACCACCGGGGATCGTGGGGACCCAGTACTTC. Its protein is CASSPPGIVGTQYF.

CDR3 DNA: TGTGCCAGCAGCTTAGCTCCTAGCGGGAGACGAGAGCAGTTCTTC. This encodes CASSLAPSGRREQFF. The gene calls are TRBV7-9 and TRBJ2-1, with 10 bases aligning to TRBD2. V shed 0 bases, J shed 10 bases, and the junction held 6 bases outside the gene matches. The CDR3 totals 15 residues. Germline CDR1 SEHNR, CDR2 FQNEAQ (reference sequence). Full variable domain (missing parts from reference TRBV7-9 and TRBJ2-1): DTGVSQNPRHKITKRGQNVTFRCDPISEHNRLYWYRQTLGQGPEFLTYFQNEAQLEKSRLLSDRFSAERPKGSFSTLEIQRTEQGDSAMYLCASSLAPSGRREQFFGPGTRLTVL.

CDR3 nucleotides: TGCAGCGTCCGACAGAGTCAAGAGACCCAGTACTTC. Translation gives CSVRQSQETQYF. The chain uses TRBV29-1 and TRBJ2-5, with TRBD1 as a possible D gene (5 bases). Germline CDR1 reads SQVTM; CDR2 reads ANQGSEA. V was pared by 6 bases and J by 2 bases, with 10 bases between. CDR3 size: 12 residues.

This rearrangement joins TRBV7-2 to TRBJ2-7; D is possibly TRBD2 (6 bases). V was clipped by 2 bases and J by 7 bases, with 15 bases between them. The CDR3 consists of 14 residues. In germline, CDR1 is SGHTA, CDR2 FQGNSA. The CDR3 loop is CASSLSPGVQEQYF. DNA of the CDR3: TGTGCCAGCAGCTTATCCCCGGGAGTACAAGAGCAGTACTTC.

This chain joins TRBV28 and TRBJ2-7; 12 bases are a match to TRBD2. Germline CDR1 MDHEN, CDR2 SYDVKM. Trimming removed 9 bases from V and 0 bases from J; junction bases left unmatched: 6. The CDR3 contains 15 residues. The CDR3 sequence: CASPPSGRVSYEQYF. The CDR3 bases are TGTGCCAGTCCCCCTAGCGGGAGGGTCTCCTACGAGCAGTACTTC.

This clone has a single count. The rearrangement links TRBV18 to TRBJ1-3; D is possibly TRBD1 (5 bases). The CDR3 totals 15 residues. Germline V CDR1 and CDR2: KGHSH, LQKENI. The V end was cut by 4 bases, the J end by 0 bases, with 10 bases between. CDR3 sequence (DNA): TGTGCCAGCTCACGGGGGGAAATCTCTGGAAACACCATATATTTT. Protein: CASSRGEISGNTIYF.

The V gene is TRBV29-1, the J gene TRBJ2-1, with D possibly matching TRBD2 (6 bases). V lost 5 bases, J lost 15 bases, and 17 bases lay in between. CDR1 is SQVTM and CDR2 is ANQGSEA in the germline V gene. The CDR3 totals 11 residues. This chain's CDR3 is CSVPWGTAGFF. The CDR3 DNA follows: TGCAGCGTTCCCTGGGGGACTGCGGGGTTCTTC.

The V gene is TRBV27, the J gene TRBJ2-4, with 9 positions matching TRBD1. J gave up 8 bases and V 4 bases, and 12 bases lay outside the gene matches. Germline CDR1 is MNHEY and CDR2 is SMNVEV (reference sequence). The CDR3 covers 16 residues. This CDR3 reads CASSSYPGQGRDIQYF. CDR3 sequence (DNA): TGTGCCAGCAGTTCATATCCGGGACAGGGAAGGGACATTCAGTACTTC.

This chain's CDR3 is CAISEKERDSYGYTF. CDR3 nucleotides: TGTGCCATCAGTGAGAAAGAACGGGATTCCTATGGCTACACCTTC. The chain combines TRBV10-3 with TRBJ1-2; no firm D call. The CDR3 loop spans 15 amino acids. V was cut by 2 bases and J by 4 bases, with 14 bases left in between. Germline CDR1 reads ENHRY; CDR2 reads SYGVKD.

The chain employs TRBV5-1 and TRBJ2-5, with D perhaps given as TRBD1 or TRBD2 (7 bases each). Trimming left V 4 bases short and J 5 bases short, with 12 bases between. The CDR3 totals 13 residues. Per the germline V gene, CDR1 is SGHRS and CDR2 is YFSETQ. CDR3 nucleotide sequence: TGCGCCAGCAGCAAAGCGGGACAGGAGACCCAGTACTTC. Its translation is CASSKAGQETQYF.

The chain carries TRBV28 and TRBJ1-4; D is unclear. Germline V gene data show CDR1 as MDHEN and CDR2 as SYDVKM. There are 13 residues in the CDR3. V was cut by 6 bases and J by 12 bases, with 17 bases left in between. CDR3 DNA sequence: TGTGCCAGCAGCCGGTCCGGGTATGCTCAACTGTTTTTT. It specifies CASSRSGYAQLFF.

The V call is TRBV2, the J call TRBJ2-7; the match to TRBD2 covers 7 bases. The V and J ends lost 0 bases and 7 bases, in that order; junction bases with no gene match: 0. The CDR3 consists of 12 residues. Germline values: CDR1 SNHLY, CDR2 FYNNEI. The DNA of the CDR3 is TGTGCCAGCAGTGAAGCGCGGGGGGAGCAGTACTTC. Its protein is CASSEARGEQYF. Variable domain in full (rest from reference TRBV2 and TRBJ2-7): EPEVTQTPSHQVTQMGQEVILRCVPISNHLYFYWYRQILGQKVEFLVSFYNNEISEKSEIFDDQFSVERPDGSNFTLKIRSTKLEDSAMYFCASSEARGEQYFGPGTRLTVT.

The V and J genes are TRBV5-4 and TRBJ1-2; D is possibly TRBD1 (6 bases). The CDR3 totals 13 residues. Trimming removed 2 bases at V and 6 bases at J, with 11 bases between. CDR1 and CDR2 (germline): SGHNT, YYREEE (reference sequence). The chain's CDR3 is CASSFRGRDGYTF. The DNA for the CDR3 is TGTGCCAGCAGCTTTAGGGGGAGGGATGGCTACACCTTC.

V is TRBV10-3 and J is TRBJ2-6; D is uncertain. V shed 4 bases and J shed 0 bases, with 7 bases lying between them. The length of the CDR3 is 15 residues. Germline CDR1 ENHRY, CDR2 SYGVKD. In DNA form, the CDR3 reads TGTGCCATCAGTGTTTCGGGCTCTGGGGCCAACGTCCTGACTTTC. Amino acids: CAISVSGSGANVLTF.